A single sample is the source of the 4 T cell receptor beta chains below, sequenced in a study of chemoradiotherapy in HPV16-positive cancers. Sequenced by immunoSEQ multiplex PCR; TCRdb stores in-frame clones only, minus some. The sample records under 15,000 clones, about 77% being singletons. Sample collection was performed from a patient who underwent chemoradiotherapy. The receptors were gathered from a human donor with HPV-associated anogenital cancer.

The table lists this clone with a few counts. The chain combines TRBV7-6 with TRBJ1-3, with D perhaps TRBD1 (6 bases). Germline CDR1 SGHVS, CDR2 FNYEAQ. V lost 5 bases to trimming and J lost 3 bases, with 14 bases between them. The CDR3 length is 15 residues. The CDR3, as DNA: TGTGCCAGCAGCCCCACAGGGTCAGATGGAAACACCATATATTTT. Protein product: CASSPTGSDGNTIYF.

This rearrangement joins TRBV5-6 to TRBJ2-4; 7 bases are shared with TRBD2. The ends lost 1 base at V and 1 base at J; junction bases unmatched: 8. This CDR3 has 17 residues. Germline values: CDR1 SGHDT, CDR2 YYEEEE. The CDR3 sequence: CASSLIRLASAKNIQYF. The CDR3, as DNA: TGTGCCAGCAGCTTGATTAGACTAGCTTCGGCCAAAAACATTCAGTACTTC.

The chain joins TRBV6-1 to TRBJ1-5; TRBD1 might be the D (5 bases). Germline CDR1 MNHNS, CDR2 SASEGT. This CDR3 has 14 amino acids. Trimming removed 2 bases at V and 6 bases at J, with 11 bases between. CDR3 coding DNA: TGTGCCAGCAGTGAACGGGGGGGGAGTCAGCCCCAGCATTTT. It is translated as CASSERGGSQPQHF.

The rearrangement links TRBV7-3 to TRBJ2-5; TRBD2 aligns across 9 bases. This CDR3 is 15 amino acids long. The ends lost 2 bases at V and 5 bases at J; junction bases unmatched: 6. The germline gives CDR1 SGHTA, CDR2 FQGTGA. The CDR3 loop reads CASSLLAGVGETQYF. The CDR3 DNA reads as TGTGCCAGCAGCTTATTAGCGGGGGTCGGTGAGACCCAGTACTTC.